This T cell receptor (beta chain) was sequenced in a study of shared clonotypes between healthy human individuals. Study-level points and caveats: Exclusively blood specimens were collected; tissue repertoires likely differ. Relative to clonotypes present in all four donors, those not shared had lower generation probabilities.

Deep-level settings were used for running the assay. Replicate sorted-subset PCRs were loaded with around 220 ng DNA, roughly 33,000 T cell genomes. Libraries were prepared by immunoSEQ multiplex PCR; TCRdb keeps only in-frame clonotypes and omits some of them. The table records about 1.9 million clones, around 93% of them present only once. In regard to this clone: Its target is not known.

Selected positively for CCR7 and CD45RO-negative, naive CD8 cells excluded terminally differentiated effector memory CD45RA+ cells. Sequencing input: naive CD8+ T cells from PBMCs. This receptor was obtained from a man between 18 and 35 years old in good health. Some clones in this sample may be carry-over from other donors' samples.

CDR3 coding DNA: TGTGCCAGCAGCATAGCGGGACTCGCCTCCTACGAGCAGTACTTC. Translating it yields CASSIAGLASYEQYF. The chain carries TRBV27 and TRBJ2-7; 8 nucleotides line up with TRBD2. The CDR3 is made up of 15 amino acids. The germline V gene has CDR1 MNHEY and CDR2 SMNVEV (reference sequence). V trimming: 6 bases; J trimming: 0 bases; junction bases outside the gene matches: 7.